This entry features one TCR beta chain sequence. A read error may account for a junction end that differs from germline. Using its own MiXCR run on the PCR reads, TCRdb lists one record per CDR3 protein. Among some 8,000 distinct CDR3 sequences listed, under 50% were seen once. Germline V gene data show CDR1 as MNHNS and CDR2 as SASEGT. This CDR3 spans 14 amino acids. Donors had localized lung adenocarcinoma, a non-small cell lung cancer. This sample was taken from a study of CD4 and CD8 cells across lung adenocarcinoma regions. The rearrangement uses TRBV6-1 and TRBJ2-4; TRBD2 matches 8 bases. Input material: CD8+ T cells from the center of a lung tumor. This TCR was recovered from a male donor with lung adenocarcinoma. The CD4 and CD8 labels of this study may be unreliable. CDR3 residues: CASSGGLAQEIQYF. In DNA, the CDR3 is TGTGCGAGCAGCGGGGGCCTTGCCCAAGAGATTCAGTACTTC.